These 21 T cell receptor beta chains came from one sample sequenced in a study of T-cell memory formation after mild COVID-19. TCRdb used MiXCR to reprocess the 5' RACE reads, holding one entry per CDR3 protein. The sample records hundreds of thousands of distinct CDR3 sequences, over 15% being singletons. The sample taken for sequencing was PBMCs or a T cell subset sorted from them (not recorded which). The source is a man aged 18 to 29 who had mild COVID-19 (a few samples of this study predate the infection). Cell type and time point are not known.

This sequence joins TRBV12-3 or TRBV12-4 and TRBJ2-5; TRBD2 matches at 8 bases. The CDR3 length is 15 residues. Losses at the gene ends were 6 bases for V and 4 bases for J; bases not matched to a gene: 10. The CDR3 DNA is TGTGCCAGCAGCCGCCCTCGGGGGGGAATAGAGACCCAGTACTTC. Translating gives CASSRPRGGIETQYF.

The V gene is TRBV5-1, the J gene TRBJ1-2; possible D gene TRBD1, 5 bases. This CDR3 has 13 amino acids. From germline, CDR1 is SGHRS and CDR2 YFSETQ. V lost 2 bases to trimming and J lost 7 bases, with 12 bases between them. CDR3 amino acids: CASSFSGTGGYTF. In nucleotides, the CDR3 is TGCGCCAGCAGCTTTTCCGGGACCGGTGGCTACACCTTC.

This clonotype was found a few times. This chain joins TRBV7-2 and TRBJ2-7; no clear D. The ends were cut back, 1 base at V and 2 bases at J, with 12 bases in the middle. Per the germline V gene, CDR1 is SGHTA and CDR2 is FQGNSA. This CDR3 has 15 amino acids. The CDR3 DNA reads as TGTGCCAGCAGCTTAGTCCCCGACGGCACCTACGAGCAGTACTTC. This sequence encodes CASSLVPDGTYEQYF.

This clonotype was seen a few times. The chain couples TRBV7-9 to TRBJ2-1; D gene unclear. CDR1 is SEHNR and CDR2 is FQNEAQ in the germline V gene (reference sequence). There are 16 residues in the CDR3. V gave up 4 bases and J gave up 4 bases, with 17 bases separating them. CDR3 residues: CASSSDLGSLYNEQFF. CDR3 coding DNA: TGTGCCAGCAGCTCTGATCTAGGATCCCTTTACAATGAGCAGTTCTTC.

The rearrangement uses TRBV6-5 and TRBJ1-2; weak D call: TRBD1 (5 bases). Germline V lookup: CDR1 MNHEY, CDR2 SVGAGI. The CDR3 consists of 16 residues. V dropped 0 bases and J dropped 4 bases, with 15 bases sitting between them. The CDR3 loop reads CASSYSVPGGGYGYTF. The DNA of the CDR3 is TGTGCCAGCAGTTACTCGGTTCCGGGGGGAGGCTATGGCTACACCTTC.

The V and J genes are TRBV7-6 and TRBJ2-3, with a possible D match to TRBD2 (5 bases). From germline, CDR1 is SGHVS and CDR2 FNYEAQ. CDR3 size: 14 residues. Trimming shortened V by 1 base and J by 6 bases, and 11 bases separated the two germline ends. The CDR3 spells CASSLGVGLDTQYF. The CDR3 region has the DNA TGTGCCAGCAGCTTAGGGGTCGGACTGGATACGCAGTATTTT.

This clonotype showed up just a few times. The gene calls are TRBV6-5 and TRBJ1-6; D is perhaps TRBD1 (5 bases). The CDR3 sequence is 13 residues long. From germline, CDR1 is MNHEY and CDR2 SVGAGI. V lost 2 bases and J 9 bases, leaving 8 bases between the germline ends. The DNA for the CDR3 is TGTGCCAGCAGTTACATGGGGGGTTCACCCCTCCACTTT. Protein product: CASSYMGGSPLHF.

This chain links TRBV7-2 with TRBJ2-2, with unresolved D. Germline V gene sequence: CDR1 SGHTA, CDR2 FQGNSA. Trimming pared 4 bases from V and 4 bases from J, leaving 10 bases between. The CDR3 totals 14 residues. CDR3 region: CASSSGRSTGELFF. Written as DNA, the CDR3 is TGTGCCAGCAGCTCCGGACGGAGCACCGGGGAGCTGTTTTTT.

This clonotype was observed a handful of times. The V call is TRBV6-2 or TRBV6-3, the J call TRBJ2-6; possible D gene TRBD1, 5 bases. The ends were cut back, 5 bases at V and 0 bases at J, with 11 bases in the middle. The V gene's germline CDR1 is MNHEY and CDR2 SVGEGT. CDR3 length equals 16 residues. In nucleotides, the CDR3 is TGTGCCAGCAGTGGGCAGGGCGACTCTGGGGCCAACGTCCTGACTTTC. This translates into CASSGQGDSGANVLTF.

V gene TRBV3-1 combines with J gene TRBJ2-3, with no clear D. The germline V and J ends were trimmed by 1 base and 4 bases, with 18 bases remaining between them. This CDR3 spans 17 amino acids. Germline assignment: CDR1 LGHDT and CDR2 YNNKEL (reference sequence). CDR3 loop: CASSQVPDGPKPDTQYF. The CDR3 nucleotides are TGTGCCAGCAGCCAAGTCCCCGACGGACCTAAACCAGATACGCAGTATTTT.

The gene calls are TRBV15 and TRBJ1-2; 9 positions match TRBD1. Germline trimming cut 5 bases from V and 12 bases from J; bases unmatched to any gene: 7. The CDR3 is 12 residues long. Germline V gene data show CDR1 as LNHNV and CDR2 as YYDKDF (reference sequence). In DNA form, the CDR3 reads TGTGCCACCAGCGCTCGGGACAGGGATCACACCTTC. Translating gives CATSARDRDHTF. Complete variable domain (other parts from reference TRBV15 and TRBJ1-2): DAMVIQNPRYQVTQFGKPVTLSCSQTLNHNVMYWYQQKSSQAPKLLFHYYDKDFNNEADTPDNFQSRRPNTSFCFLDIRSPGLGDTAMYLCATSARDRDHTFGSGTRLTVV.

This clonotype occurred many times. The CDR3 region is CSARGSSGETYNEQFF. CDR3 DNA: TGCAGTGCTAGAGGTTCTAGCGGGGAGACCTACAATGAGCAGTTCTTC. The chain uses TRBV20-1 and TRBJ2-1, with 9 nucleotides matching TRBD2. Germline lookup yields CDR1 DFQATT and CDR2 SNEGSKA (reference sequence). V was clipped by 1 base and J by 2 bases; unmatched bases: 6. This CDR3 comprises 16 residues.

This clonotype was detected many times. The V and J genes are TRBV10-3 and TRBJ2-7; TRBD1 or TRBD2 may be the D gene (7 bases each). Per the germline V gene, CDR1 is ENHRY and CDR2 is SYGVKD. Trimming took off 8 bases at V and 2 bases at J, with 13 bases between the two ends. This CDR3 spans 13 amino acids. CDR3: CAIQRDSPYEQYF. The DNA for the CDR3 is TGTGCCATCCAGCGGGACAGCCCCTACGAGCAGTACTTC.

The chain is built from TRBV29-1 and TRBJ2-3, with D perhaps TRBD1 (6 bases). The germline CDR1 and CDR2 sequences are SQVTM and ANQGSEA. The CDR3 contains 13 residues. Deletions cut 4 bases from V and 4 bases from J, with 12 bases between. The CDR3 here is CSVGAGAADTQYF. DNA of the CDR3: TGCAGCGTTGGGGCAGGGGCGGCAGATACGCAGTATTTT.

The sample holds a few counts of this clonotype. V usage is TRBV12-3 or TRBV12-4 and J usage is TRBJ1-3; TRBD1 might be the D (6 bases). V gave up 3 bases and J gave up 4 bases, with 10 bases separating them. The CDR3 is made up of 14 amino acids. CDR3 amino acids: CASSFGQPGNTIYF. DNA for the CDR3: TGTGCCAGCAGTTTCGGACAGCCCGGAAACACCATATATTTT.

The chain couples TRBV20-1 to TRBJ1-1, with D unresolved. V was shortened by 0 bases and J by 7 bases, with 9 bases between the two germline ends. This CDR3 region has 12 residues. Germline values: CDR1 DFQATT, CDR2 SNEGSKA (reference sequence). The CDR3 DNA is TGCAGTGCTAGAGATTCGGCTTTTGAAGCTTTCTTT. Protein sequence: CSARDSAFEAFF.

V and J are TRBV20-1 and TRBJ2-1, with TRBD2 matching 7 bases. The junction had 10 bases not matched to a gene; V was cut back by 0 bases and J by 8 bases. This CDR3 is 15 amino acids long. The germline V gene encodes CDR1 DFQATT and CDR2 SNEGSKA (reference sequence). CDR3 region: CSARDGGDGGYEQFF. The DNA for the CDR3 is TGCAGTGCTAGAGATGGGGGGGACGGCGGCTATGAGCAGTTCTTC.

The chain couples TRBV2 to TRBJ1-1; D is undetermined. V was shortened by 2 bases and J by 4 bases, with 8 bases between the two germline ends. There are 13 residues in the CDR3. The V gene's germline CDR1 is SNHLY and CDR2 FYNNEI. CDR3 nucleotide sequence: TGTGCCAGCAGTGAAATGGCCTCCACTGAAGCTTTCTTT. Translated, it gives CASSEMASTEAFF.

This clonotype was seen a single time. The genes are TRBV29-1 and TRBJ2-3; TRBD2 matches at 15 bases. Germline V gene lookup returns CDR1 SQVTM and CDR2 ANQGSEA. The CDR3 consists of 16 residues. The J segment lost 4 bases and the V segment lost 4 bases, leaving 6 bases of the junction unmatched. The CDR3 sequence is CSVVGLAGGHPDTQYF. The CDR3 DNA is TGCAGCGTTGTGGGACTAGCGGGGGGCCATCCAGATACGCAGTATTTT.

The J gene is TRBJ2-3, the V gene TRBV20-1; possible D gene TRBD1, 5 bases. V gave up 0 bases and J gave up 7 bases, with 11 bases separating them. The germline gives CDR1 DFQATT, CDR2 SNEGSKA (reference sequence). This CDR3 is built from 13 residues. CDR3 protein: CSARDSSGHTQYF. CDR3 nucleotide sequence: TGCAGTGCTAGAGATTCTTCAGGGCATACGCAGTATTTT.

This clonotype turned up a few times. V is TRBV6-2 or TRBV6-3 and J is TRBJ2-1; TRBD2 aligns across 11 bases. With 5 bases clipped from V and 4 bases from J, the junction kept 4 bases outside the gene matches. This CDR3 has 15 residues. CDR1 is MNHEY, CDR2 SVGEGT, per germline. The CDR3 sequence: CASSDLAGGYNEQFF. CDR3 nucleotide sequence: TGTGCCAGCAGTGATCTAGCGGGGGGATACAATGAGCAGTTCTTC.